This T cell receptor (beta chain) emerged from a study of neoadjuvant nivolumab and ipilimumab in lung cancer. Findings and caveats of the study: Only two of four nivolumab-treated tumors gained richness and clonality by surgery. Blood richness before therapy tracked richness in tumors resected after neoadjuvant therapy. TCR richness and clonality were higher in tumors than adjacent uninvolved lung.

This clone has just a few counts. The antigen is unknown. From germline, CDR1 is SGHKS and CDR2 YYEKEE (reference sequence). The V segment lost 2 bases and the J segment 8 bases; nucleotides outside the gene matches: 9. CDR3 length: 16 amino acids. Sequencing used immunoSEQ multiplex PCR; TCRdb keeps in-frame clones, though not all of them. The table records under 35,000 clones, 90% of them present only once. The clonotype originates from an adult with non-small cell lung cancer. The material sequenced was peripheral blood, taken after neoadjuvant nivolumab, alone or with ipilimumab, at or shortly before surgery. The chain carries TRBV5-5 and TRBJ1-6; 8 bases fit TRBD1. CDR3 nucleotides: TGTGCCAGCAGCTTCGACCAGGGGGCGCTGGATTCACCCCTCCACTTT. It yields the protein CASSFDQGALDSPLHF.